A single T cell receptor beta chain is shown here with its context. This record belongs to a study of technical replicates of blood from a few donors. This table comes from immunoSEQ multiplex PCR, and its TCRdb copy is limited to in-frame clones, with some not included. The table shows 67,000 or so clones, with about nine tenths occurring only once. The CDR3 totals 17 residues. CDR1 is SGHDN, CDR2 FVKESK, per germline. J gave up 5 bases and V 3 bases, and 14 bases lay outside the gene matches. Sequencing used T cells isolated from PBMCs. The clonotype originates from a human donor in good health. The rearrangement links TRBV14 to TRBJ2-5; 8 bases agree with TRBD2. CDR3 in amino acids: CASSHPYREGQRETQYF. CDR3 coding DNA: TGTGCCAGCAGCCACCCCTATCGGGAGGGCCAAAGGGAGACCCAGTACTTC.